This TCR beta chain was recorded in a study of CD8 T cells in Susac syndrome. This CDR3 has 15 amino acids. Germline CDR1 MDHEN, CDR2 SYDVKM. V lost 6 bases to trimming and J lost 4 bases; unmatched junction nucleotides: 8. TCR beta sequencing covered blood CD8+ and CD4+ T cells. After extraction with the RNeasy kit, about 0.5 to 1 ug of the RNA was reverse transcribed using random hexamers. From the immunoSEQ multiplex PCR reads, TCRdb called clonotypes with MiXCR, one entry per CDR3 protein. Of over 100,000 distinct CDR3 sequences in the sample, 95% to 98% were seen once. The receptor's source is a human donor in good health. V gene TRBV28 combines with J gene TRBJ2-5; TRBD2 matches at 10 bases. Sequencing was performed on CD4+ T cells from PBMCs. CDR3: CASSSEGLALETQYF. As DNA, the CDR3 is TGTGCCAGCAGCTCTGAGGGACTAGCGCTAGAGACCCAGTACTTC. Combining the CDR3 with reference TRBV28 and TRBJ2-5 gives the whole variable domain DVKVTQSSRYLVKRTGEKVFLECVQDMDHENMFWYRQDPGLGLRLIYFSYDVKMKEKGDIPEGYSVSREKKERFSLILESASTNQTSMYLCASSSEGLALETQYFGPGTRLLVL.